This TCR beta chain appears in the sequencing data of a study of T cells of healthy individuals. The CDR3 runs to 13 residues. Trimming removed 0 bases from V and 8 bases from J, with 8 bases in between. Germline-derived CDR1 and CDR2 are MGHRA and YSYEKL. TCRdb reprocessed the 5' RACE reads via MiXCR and lists one record per CDR3 protein. This table has some 100,000 distinct CDR3 sequences, approximately 15% appearing once. This clonotype showed up many times. The source is a human donor in good health. This chain joins TRBV4-1 and TRBJ2-1; D remains ambiguous. The CDR3 spells CASSQDSRYEQFF. DNA for the CDR3: TGCGCCAGCAGCCAAGATTCACGGTATGAGCAGTTCTTC.